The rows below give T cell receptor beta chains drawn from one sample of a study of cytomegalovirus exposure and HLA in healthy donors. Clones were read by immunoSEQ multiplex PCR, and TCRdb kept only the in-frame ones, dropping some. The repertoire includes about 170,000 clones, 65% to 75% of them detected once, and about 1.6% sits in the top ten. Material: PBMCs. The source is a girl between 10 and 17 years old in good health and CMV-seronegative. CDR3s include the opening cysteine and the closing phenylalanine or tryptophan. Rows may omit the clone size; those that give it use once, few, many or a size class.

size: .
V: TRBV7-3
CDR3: CASSQGVGETQYF

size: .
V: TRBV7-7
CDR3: CASSKDNSGANVLTF

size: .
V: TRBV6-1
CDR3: CASRETGFNTGELFF

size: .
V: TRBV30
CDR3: CAWATGRGDYEQYF

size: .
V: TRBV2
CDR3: CASRGDGGKSEAFF

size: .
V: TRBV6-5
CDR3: CASSSGSEQYF

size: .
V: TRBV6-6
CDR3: CASSPGDPYGYTF

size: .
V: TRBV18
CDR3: CASSPGRGSYEQYF

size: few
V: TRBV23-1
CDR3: CASTRQGPETQYF

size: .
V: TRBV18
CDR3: CASSPVLTSSYEQYF

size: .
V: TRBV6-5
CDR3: CASSYRGLDTEAFF

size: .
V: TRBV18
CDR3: CASSPPRQGVYTGELFF

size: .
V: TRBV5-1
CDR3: CASSFFGPDRQETQYF

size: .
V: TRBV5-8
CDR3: CASSFKGGNTQYF

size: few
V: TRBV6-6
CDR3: CASSYRQENEKLFF

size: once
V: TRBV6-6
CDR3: CATFSRGIGGEQYF

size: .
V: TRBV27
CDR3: CASSLSTGGTNEKLFF

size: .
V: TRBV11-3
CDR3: CASSLDGQTNSPLHF

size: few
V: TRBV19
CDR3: CASSPGTGLEAFF

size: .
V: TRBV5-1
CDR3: CASSLVSGQETQYF

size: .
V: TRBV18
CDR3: CASSLQGAVDEQYF

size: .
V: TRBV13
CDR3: CASSTGTSGRDTQYF

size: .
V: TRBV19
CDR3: CASSIVGGGYNEQFF

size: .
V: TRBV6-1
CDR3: CASSDAGLVRTDTQYF

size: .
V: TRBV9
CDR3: CASSVEDRRGLPRKNQPQHF

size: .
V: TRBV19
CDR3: CASSTASGRNEQYF

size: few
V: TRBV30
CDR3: CAWRLVGGEAFF

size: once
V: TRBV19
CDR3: CASSPRGAANEWTEAFF

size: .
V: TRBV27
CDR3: CASSWGQGGGYTF

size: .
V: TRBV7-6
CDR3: CASSLDGVRHEQYF